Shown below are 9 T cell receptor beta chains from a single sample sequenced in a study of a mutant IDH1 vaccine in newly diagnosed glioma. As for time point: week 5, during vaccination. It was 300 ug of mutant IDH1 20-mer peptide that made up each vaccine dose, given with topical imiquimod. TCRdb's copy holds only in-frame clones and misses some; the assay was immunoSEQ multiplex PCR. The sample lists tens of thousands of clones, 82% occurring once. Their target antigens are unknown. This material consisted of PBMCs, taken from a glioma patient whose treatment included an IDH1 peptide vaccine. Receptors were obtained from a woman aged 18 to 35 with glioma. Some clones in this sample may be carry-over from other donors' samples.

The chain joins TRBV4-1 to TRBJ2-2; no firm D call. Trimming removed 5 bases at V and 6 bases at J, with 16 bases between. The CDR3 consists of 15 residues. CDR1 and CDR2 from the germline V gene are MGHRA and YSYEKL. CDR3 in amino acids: CASSALEVRSGELFF. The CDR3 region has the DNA TGCGCCAGCAGCGCTTTAGAGGTTCGGTCCGGGGAGCTGTTTTTT.

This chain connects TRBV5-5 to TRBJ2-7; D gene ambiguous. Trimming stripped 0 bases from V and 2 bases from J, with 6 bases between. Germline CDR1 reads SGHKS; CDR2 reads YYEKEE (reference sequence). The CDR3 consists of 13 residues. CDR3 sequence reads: CASSLGVAYEQYF. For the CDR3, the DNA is TGTGCCAGCAGCTTGGGAGTGGCCTACGAGCAGTACTTC.

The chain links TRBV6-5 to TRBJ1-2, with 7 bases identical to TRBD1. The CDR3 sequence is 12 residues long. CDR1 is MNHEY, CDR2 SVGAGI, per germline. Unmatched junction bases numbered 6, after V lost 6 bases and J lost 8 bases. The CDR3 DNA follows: TGTGCCAGCAGATTCCCAGGGGGAGGCTACACCTTC. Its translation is CASRFPGGGYTF.

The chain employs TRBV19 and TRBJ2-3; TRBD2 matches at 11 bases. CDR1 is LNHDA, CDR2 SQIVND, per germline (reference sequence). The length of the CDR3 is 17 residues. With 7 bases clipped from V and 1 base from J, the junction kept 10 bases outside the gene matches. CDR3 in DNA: TGTGCCAGTACCACTTCGACTAGCGGGGAAGGCACAGATACGCAGTATTTT. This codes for CASTTSTSGEGTDTQYF.

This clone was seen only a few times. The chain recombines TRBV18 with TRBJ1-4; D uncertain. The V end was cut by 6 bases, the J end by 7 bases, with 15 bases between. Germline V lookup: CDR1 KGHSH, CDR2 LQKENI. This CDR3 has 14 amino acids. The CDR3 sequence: CASSPATASEKLFF. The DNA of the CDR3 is TGTGCCAGCTCCCCTGCTACAGCAAGTGAAAAACTGTTTTTT.

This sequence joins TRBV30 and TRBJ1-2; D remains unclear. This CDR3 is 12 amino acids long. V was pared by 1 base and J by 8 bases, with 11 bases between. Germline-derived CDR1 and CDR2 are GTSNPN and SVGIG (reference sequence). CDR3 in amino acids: CAWSGGVEGYTF. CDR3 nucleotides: TGTGCCTGGAGTGGGGGAGTGGAGGGCTACACCTTC.

The chain's CDR3 is CASSALSYTGELFF. CDR3 in DNA: TGTGCCAGCAGCGCCTTGAGTTACACCGGGGAGCTGTTTTTT. The chain uses TRBV9 and TRBJ2-2; D remains unclear. V lost 3 bases and J 3 bases, leaving 9 bases between the germline ends. This CDR3 spans 14 amino acids. Germline CDR1 reads SGDLS; CDR2 reads YYNGEE.

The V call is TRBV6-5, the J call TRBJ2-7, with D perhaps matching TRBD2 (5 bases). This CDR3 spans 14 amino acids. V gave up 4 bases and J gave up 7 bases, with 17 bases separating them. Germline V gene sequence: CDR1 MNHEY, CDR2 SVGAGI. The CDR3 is CASSFQAVSEEQYF. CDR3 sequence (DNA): TGTGCCAGCAGTTTCCAAGCGGTATCGGAGGAGCAGTACTTC.

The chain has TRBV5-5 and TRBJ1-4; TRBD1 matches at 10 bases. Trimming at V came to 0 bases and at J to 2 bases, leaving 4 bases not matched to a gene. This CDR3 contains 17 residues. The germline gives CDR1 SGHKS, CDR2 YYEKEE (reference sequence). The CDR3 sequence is CASSLGQGALTNEKLFF. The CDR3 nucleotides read TGTGCCAGCAGCTTGGGACAGGGGGCACTGACTAATGAAAAACTGTTTTTT.